This T cell receptor beta chain was captured in a study of shared clonotypes between healthy human individuals. Study as a whole: The study used three CD4 naive, three CD4 memory, two CD8 naive and one CD8 memory plate per donor.

This clone turned up a few times. Its antigen is currently unknown. CD45RA+ naive and CD45RA-negative memory subsets were separated from CD4+ cells. Some clones are missing from TCRdb's copy, which holds only in-frame ones; the method was immunoSEQ multiplex PCR. The top ten hold 1.4% to 1.5% of the sample, which has about a million clones, 65% to 80% seen once. Study findings and constraints: A generally larger estimated richness was seen in naive subsets than in memory subsets. Generation probability values for non-shared clonotypes were lower than those for clonotypes shared by all four donors.

Trimming took 7 bases from V and 4 from J; bases not matched to a gene: 6. CDR1 and CDR2 (germline): SGHVS, FQNEAQ. The CDR3 totals 15 residues. Material for sequencing was memory CD4+ T cells sorted from blood. Subset in this sample: CD45RA-negative fraction. The V and J genes are TRBV7-8 and TRBJ2-7; TRBD2 aligns across 14 bases. This sequence was found in a man younger than 35 in good health. The chain's CDR3 is CASTRLAGGPYEQYF. For the CDR3, the DNA is TGTGCCAGCACCCGACTAGCGGGGGGGCCGTACGAGCAGTACTTC.